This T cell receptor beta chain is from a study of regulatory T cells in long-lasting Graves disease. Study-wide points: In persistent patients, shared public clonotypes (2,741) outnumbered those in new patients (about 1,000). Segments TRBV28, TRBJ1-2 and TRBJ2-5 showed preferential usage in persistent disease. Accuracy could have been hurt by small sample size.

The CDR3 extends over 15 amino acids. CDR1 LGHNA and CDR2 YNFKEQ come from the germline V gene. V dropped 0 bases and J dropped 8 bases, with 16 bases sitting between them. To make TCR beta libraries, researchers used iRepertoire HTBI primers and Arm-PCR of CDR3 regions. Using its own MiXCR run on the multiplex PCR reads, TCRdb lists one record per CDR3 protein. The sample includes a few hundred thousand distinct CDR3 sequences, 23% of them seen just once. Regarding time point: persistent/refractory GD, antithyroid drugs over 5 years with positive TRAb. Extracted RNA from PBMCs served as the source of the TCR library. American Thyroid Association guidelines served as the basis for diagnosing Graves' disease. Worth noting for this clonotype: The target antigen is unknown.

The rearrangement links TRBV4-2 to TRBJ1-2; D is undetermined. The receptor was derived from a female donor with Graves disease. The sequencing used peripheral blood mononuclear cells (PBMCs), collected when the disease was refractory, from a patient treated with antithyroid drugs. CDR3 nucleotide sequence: TGTGCCAGCAGCCAAGACTTCGGTACCGGGCAGGGCTACACCTTC. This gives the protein CASSQDFGTGQGYTF.